The 28 T cell receptor beta chains presented below share a single source sample, sequenced in a study of identifying expanded T cells in peripheral blood. Generated by immunoSEQ multiplex PCR, the TCRdb table keeps only in-frame clones and is missing some. The table lists 84,000 or so clones, around nine tenths of them singletons. The sequenced material came from blood. These receptors all stem from a person aged 18 to 75 in good health.

The DNA of the CDR3 is TGCGCCAGCAGCCAAGGCCTAGCCAGGAGCACAGATACGCAGTATTTT. Protein product: CASSQGLARSTDTQYF. The chain carries TRBV5-1 and TRBJ2-3; D might be TRBD2 (5 bases). The CDR3 spans 16 residues. Per the germline V gene, CDR1 is SGHRS and CDR2 is YFSETQ. The germline V and J ends were trimmed by 4 bases and 0 bases, with 15 bases remaining between them.

This chain connects TRBV7-8 to TRBJ2-3; the match to TRBD2 covers 9 bases. This CDR3 has 16 amino acids. Germline loops: CDR1 SGHVS, CDR2 FQNEAQ. With V trimmed by 4 bases and J by 3 bases, 8 bases remained unmatched. The CDR3 nucleotides are TGTGCCAGCAGCTCCCCTAGCGGGGAAAGAACAGATACGCAGTATTTT. It codes for CASSSPSGERTDTQYF.

This chain uses TRBV30 with TRBJ1-6; D gene unclear. The germline CDR1 and CDR2 sequences are GTSNPN and SVGIG (reference sequence). V lost 0 bases to trimming and J lost 0 bases, with 6 bases between them. This CDR3 has 15 residues. DNA for the CDR3: TGTGCCTGGAGTGTGGGAAGCTCCTATAATTCACCCCTCCACTTT. As protein: CAWSVGSSYNSPLHF.

The chain carries TRBV7-7 and TRBJ2-1; TRBD1 aligns across 8 bases. J lost 5 bases, V lost 5 bases, and 2 bases had no gene match. The germline V gene encodes CDR1 SSHAT and CDR2 FNYEAQ (reference sequence). There are 13 residues in the CDR3. The CDR3 bases are TGTGCCAGCAGCCGGGACAGGAACAATGAGCAGTTCTTC. As protein: CASSRDRNNEQFF.

Notes on this clone: Compared with germline, one end of the junction differs, possibly owing to a read error. V usage is TRBV5-1 and J usage is TRBJ1-3, with D tentatively TRBD1 (5 bases). Per germline, CDR1 SGHRS and CDR2 YFSETQ. CDR3 length equals 13 residues. CDR3 bases: TGTGCCAGCAGCTTGGGACGCGGAAACACCATATATTTT. Residues: CASSLGRGNTIYF.

The chain couples TRBV19 to TRBJ1-6; 7 bases agree with TRBD1. CDR3 length equals 16 residues. With 1 base clipped from V and 8 bases from J, the junction kept 8 bases outside the gene matches. Germline V CDR1 and CDR2: LNHDA, SQIVND (reference sequence). The CDR3 DNA reads as TGTGCCAGTAGTATAGCACTACAGGGGTCGTATTCACCCCTCCACTTT. Translation gives CASSIALQGSYSPLHF.

This clone came up once. The V call is TRBV2, the J call TRBJ2-7; 10 positions agree with TRBD2. V trimming: 2 bases; J trimming: 10 bases; junction bases outside the gene matches: 5. CDR1 SNHLY and CDR2 FYNNEI come from the germline V gene. The CDR3 consists of 13 residues. The chain's CDR3 is CASSESLAGLQYF. As DNA, the CDR3 is TGTGCCAGCAGTGAATCACTAGCGGGACTCCAGTACTTC.

V gene TRBV4-2 combines with J gene TRBJ2-7, with D perhaps TRBD2 (6 bases). CDR1 and CDR2 from the germline V gene are LGHNA and YNFKEQ. This CDR3 region has 15 residues. V lost 4 bases to trimming and J lost 2 bases, with 15 bases between them. CDR3 in amino acids: CASSLSGGEPYEQYF. CDR3 bases: TGTGCCAGCAGCCTCTCCGGGGGAGAACCCTACGAGCAGTACTTC.

J is TRBJ1-5 and V is TRBV19; weak D call: TRBD1 (5 bases). Germline-derived CDR1 and CDR2 are LNHDA and SQIVND (reference sequence). The CDR3 extends over 14 amino acids. V shed 3 bases and J shed 5 bases, with 11 bases lying between them. This CDR3 reads CASSIGGRDQPQHF. For the CDR3, the DNA is TGTGCCAGTAGTATTGGGGGAAGGGATCAGCCCCAGCATTTT. Based on the CDR3 plus reference TRBV19 and TRBJ1-5, the full variable domain is DGGITQSPKYLFRKEGQNVTLSCEQNLNHDAMYWYRQDPGQGLRLIYYSQIVNDFQKGDIAEGYSVSREKKESFPLTVTSAQKNPTAFYLCASSIGGRDQPQHFGDGTRLSIL.

V usage is TRBV20-1 and J usage is TRBJ2-3, with D possibly matching TRBD2 (5 bases). The CDR3 is 10 amino acids. Per the germline V gene, CDR1 is DFQATT and CDR2 is SNEGSKA (reference sequence). Written as DNA, the CDR3 is TGCAGCTCCTTGGGAGCTACGCAGTATTTT. This gives the protein CSSLGATQYF.

This chain connects TRBV28 to TRBJ1-5; D might be TRBD1 (6 bases). The CDR3 runs to 16 residues. Germline CDR1 is MDHEN and CDR2 is SYDVKM. V lost 2 bases, J lost 0 bases, and 11 bases lay in between. The CDR3 nucleotides read TGTGCCAGCAGTTTACCTAGGACAGCTAGCAATCAGCCCCAGCATTTT. This translates into CASSLPRTASNQPQHF.

The rearrangement links TRBV19 to TRBJ1-3, with TRBD1 matching over 10 bases. CDR1 LNHDA and CDR2 SQIVND come from the germline V gene (reference sequence). This CDR3 spans 15 amino acids. J lost 4 bases, V lost 6 bases, and 6 bases had no gene match. The CDR3, as DNA: TGTGCCAGTAGGGGACAGGGGCTGGCGGGAAACACCATATATTTT. Residues: CASRGQGLAGNTIYF. Full variable domain (rest looked up from reference TRBV19 and TRBJ1-3): DGGITQSPKYLFRKEGQNVTLSCEQNLNHDAMYWYRQDPGQGLRLIYYSQIVNDFQKGDIAEGYSVSREKKESFPLTVTSAQKNPTAFYLCASRGQGLAGNTIYFGEGSWLTVV.

The chain uses TRBV18 and TRBJ2-7; 7 nucleotides agree with TRBD1. Germline V lookup: CDR1 KGHSH, CDR2 LQKENI. The trim removed 3 bases at V and 2 bases at J, leaving 16 bases unmatched. The CDR3 covers 18 residues. CDR3 region: CASSPYVGPGQSPYEQYF. DNA for the CDR3: TGTGCCAGCTCACCCTACGTGGGTCCGGGACAGTCCCCCTACGAGCAGTACTTC.

In DNA, the CDR3 is TGTGCCAGCAGCCCCCTATTCCCGGGACAGGGCGCGAGGGAGACCCAGTACTTC. Its protein product is CASSPLFPGQGARETQYF. This chain connects TRBV27 to TRBJ2-5; 9 nucleotides match TRBD1. This CDR3 comprises 18 residues. Trimming removed 6 bases from V and 5 bases from J; junction bases left unmatched: 19. Germline lookup yields CDR1 MNHEY and CDR2 SMNVEV (reference sequence).

This chain links TRBV28 with TRBJ2-7; D ambiguous. This CDR3 contains 15 residues. Germline CDR1 is MDHEN and CDR2 is SYDVKM. V lost 6 bases, J lost 3 bases, and 18 bases lay in between. CDR3 bases: TGTGCCAGCAGAAGCCCGGGTAGCTCGCGCTACGAGCAGTACTTC. Translated, it gives CASRSPGSSRYEQYF.

The chain employs TRBV5-1 and TRBJ2-5; 7 bases agree with TRBD1. V lost 3 bases and J lost 4; bases outside the gene matches: 12. Germline lookup yields CDR1 SGHRS and CDR2 YFSETQ. The CDR3 length is 16 residues. The CDR3 nucleotides read TGCGCCAGCAGCTCATCCCTCTCTACAGGGGCAGAGACCCAGTACTTC. Amino acids: CASSSSLSTGAETQYF.

As concerns this clone: The junction departs from the called germline gene at one end, perhaps through a read error. This sequence joins TRBV11-2 and TRBJ2-1; D is unclear. Looked up from germline, CDR1 is SGHAT and CDR2 is FQNNGV. The CDR3 is 13 residues long. The CDR3 sequence is CASSLDRYNEQFF. The CDR3 bases are TGTGCCAGCAGCCTAGACCGTTACAATGAGCAGTTCTTC. Full variable domain (remainder filled in from reference TRBV11-2 and TRBJ2-1): EAGVAQSPRYKIIEKRQSVAFWCNPISGHATLYWYQQILGQGPKLLIQFQNNGVVDDSQLPKDRFSAERLKGVDSTLKIQPAKLEDSAVYLCASSLDRYNEQFFGPGTRLTVL.

This clone was recorded once. The gene calls are TRBV7-3 and TRBJ2-7; 10 bases fit TRBD1. This CDR3 spans 14 amino acids. Germline V CDR1 and CDR2: SGHTA, FQGTGA. V was clipped by 5 bases and J by 5 bases; unmatched bases: 6. CDR3 protein: CASSRTGGGHEQYF. The CDR3 DNA is TGTGCCAGCAGCAGGACAGGGGGGGGCCACGAGCAGTACTTC.

A word on this clone: The sample has other DNA sequences that encode this CDR3 too. The chain couples TRBV7-2 to TRBJ1-5, with D unclear. The CDR3 covers 13 residues. Deletions cut 3 bases from V and 0 bases from J, with 3 bases between. Germline V CDR1 and CDR2: SGHTA, FQGNSA. CDR3 region: CASSLDSNQPQHF. The CDR3 bases are TGTGCCAGCAGCTTGGATAGCAATCAGCCCCAGCATTTT.

This clone was observed a single time. The V gene is TRBV9, the J gene TRBJ2-5, with 7 positions matching TRBD2. CDR1 is SGDLS and CDR2 is YYNGEE in the germline V gene. CDR3 length equals 15 residues. The ends lost 4 bases at V and 4 bases at J; junction bases unmatched: 10. The CDR3 protein is CASSQMGGLGETQYF. CDR3 sequence (DNA): TGTGCCAGCAGCCAAATGGGGGGGTTGGGAGAGACCCAGTACTTC. Full variable domain (rest looked up from reference TRBV9 and TRBJ2-5): DSGVTQTPKHLITATGQRVTLRCSPRSGDLSVYWYQQSLDQGLQFLIQYYNGEERAKGNILERFSAQQFPDLHSELNLSSLELGDSALYFCASSQMGGLGETQYFGPGTRLLVL.

This clone was seen a few times. The gene calls are TRBV7-2 and TRBJ1-6; no clear D gene. Trimming shortened V by 1 base and J by 10 bases, and 17 bases separated the two germline ends. This CDR3 has 16 residues. The germline V gene encodes CDR1 SGHTA and CDR2 FQGNSA. The CDR3: CASSLVKLGVGSPLHF. In DNA form, the CDR3 reads TGTGCCAGCAGCTTAGTAAAACTGGGTGTGGGGTCACCCCTCCACTTT.

The J gene is TRBJ2-7, the V gene TRBV6-1; D gene ambiguous. The CDR3 covers 15 residues. CDR1 is MNHNS and CDR2 is SASEGT in the germline V gene. The ends were cut back, 2 bases at V and 4 bases at J, with 15 bases in the middle. CDR3 sequence reads: CASSESRRTQYEQYF. Here the CDR3 DNA reads TGTGCCAGCAGTGAAAGTCGGCGGACCCAGTACGAGCAGTACTTC.

The V and J genes are TRBV5-1 and TRBJ1-1; no firm D call. Trimming removed 1 base at V and 4 bases at J, with 17 bases between. CDR1 is SGHRS, CDR2 YFSETQ, per germline. This CDR3 has 16 residues. The CDR3 DNA is TGCGCCAGCAGCTTGATGCCCCCTGATCGAGGCACTGAAGCTTTCTTT. As protein: CASSLMPPDRGTEAFF.

This chain connects TRBV6-1 to TRBJ2-3, with a tentative D call TRBD2 (8 bases). Germline values: CDR1 MNHNS, CDR2 SASEGT. The CDR3 extends over 17 amino acids. The V end lost 5 bases, the J end lost 5 bases, and 23 bases lay between the germline ends. This CDR3 is CASSQGGGGGGLDTQYF. The DNA for the CDR3 is TGTGCCAGCAGTCAAGGGGGAGGGGGCGGGGGGCTAGATACGCAGTATTTT.

The rearrangement uses TRBV14 and TRBJ1-2; possible D gene TRBD1, 6 bases. The germline CDR1 and CDR2 sequences are SGHDN and FVKESK. Trimming left V 1 base short and J 3 bases short, with 12 bases between. The CDR3 consists of 15 residues. The CDR3 nucleotides are TGTGCCAGCAGCCAAGGGGGGGCAGGGGACTATGGCTACACCTTC. Its protein product is CASSQGGAGDYGYTF.

The chain recombines TRBV7-8 with TRBJ2-2; D is undetermined. The CDR3 spans 13 residues. Deletions cut 11 bases from V and 6 bases from J, with 16 bases between. Germline V CDR1 and CDR2: SGHVS, FQNEAQ. The CDR3, as DNA: TGTGCCTCAAGGGCCCCCGGTTCCGGGGAGCTGTTTTTT. Translating gives CASRAPGSGELFF.

This rearrangement joins TRBV5-6 to TRBJ2-3; 12 bases are a match to TRBD2. The CDR3 is 15 residues long. Per germline, CDR1 SGHDT and CDR2 YYEEEE. V shed 3 bases and J 5 bases; nucleotides not matched to a gene: 4. CDR3 sequence reads: CASSSLAGGQDTQYF. The CDR3, as DNA: TGTGCCAGCAGCTCGCTAGCGGGGGGGCAAGATACGCAGTATTTT.

The V gene is TRBV12-2, the J gene TRBJ2-7. TRBV12-2 is a recognized pseudogene. The CDR3 is 13 amino acids. CDR3 residues: CASRGGPRVEQYF. The CDR3 bases are TGTGCAAGTCGCGGGGGTCCCAGAGTTGAGCAGTACTTC.